These T cell receptor beta chains were read from a single sample in a study of T-cell memory formation after mild COVID-19. One entry per CDR3 protein, called by TCRdb with MiXCR from the 5' RACE reads. The data contain 350,000 to 450,000 distinct CDR3 sequences, approximately 29% of them singletons. Sequenced sample: PBMCs or a T cell subset sorted from them (not recorded which). All receptors come from an adult woman who had mild COVID-19 (a few samples of this study predate the infection). Cell type and time point are not known. CDR3s include the opening cysteine and the closing phenylalanine or tryptophan. D genes are given only for firm matches. Part of the rows lack a size; the others show once, few, many or a class for expanded clones.

V	size	D	length	J	CDR3	DNA
TRBV9	NA	NA	15	TRBJ2-1	CASSSTIGRDNEQFF	TGTGCCAGCAGCTCAACAATCGGTAGGGACAATGAGCAGTTCTTC
TRBV5-6	NA	NA	14	TRBJ1-6	CASSLVAHGTPLHF	TGTGCCAGCAGCTTGGTTGCACACGGGACACCCCTCCACTTT
TRBV14	NA	NA	16	TRBJ1-1	CASSQAGRTANTEAFF	TGTGCCAGCAGCCAAGCAGGTCGGACAGCGAACACTGAAGCTTTCTTT
TRBV28	few	TRBD2	15	TRBJ2-7	CASSSIAAGGYEQYF	TGTGCCAGCAGTTCTATAGCAGCGGGAGGTTACGAGCAGTACTTC
TRBV29-1	few	NA	15	TRBJ2-3	CSVLLWRTAGDTQYF	TGCAGCGTTCTCCTTTGGAGGACGGCTGGAGATACGCAGTATTTT
TRBV20-1	few	NA	12	TRBJ2-1	CSARGYNNEQFF	TGCAGTGCTAGAGGATATAATAATGAGCAGTTCTTC
TRBV15	NA	NA	13	TRBJ1-5	CATSRERDQPQHF	TGTGCCACCAGCAGAGAAAGGGATCAGCCCCAGCATTTT
TRBV24-1	NA	TRBD2	14	TRBJ2-1	CATSLAGGPNEQFF	TGTGCCACCAGTCTAGCGGGAGGGCCGAATGAGCAGTTCTTC
TRBV12-3/TRBV12-4	few	NA	14	TRBJ2-1	CASSFSTTYNEQFF	TGTGCCAGCAGTTTCTCCACGACCTACAATGAGCAGTTCTTC
TRBV14	few	NA	14	TRBJ2-1	CASSLLLTYNEQFF	TGTGCCAGCAGCCTCTTGTTGACCTACAATGAGCAGTTCTTC
TRBV6-5	few	NA	15	TRBJ2-7	CASSYRFPGAYEQYF	TGTGCCAGCAGTTACAGATTTCCGGGGGCCTACGAGCAGTACTTC
TRBV18	NA	NA	15	TRBJ2-6	CASSPRARGANVLTF	TGTGCCAGCTCACCACGGGCGCGGGGGGCCAACGTCCTGACTTTC
TRBV11-1	NA	NA	15	TRBJ2-2	CASSSSGLVTGELFF	TGTGCCAGCAGCTCCTCGGGACTCGTCACCGGGGAGCTGTTTTTT
TRBV4-2	NA	NA	12	TRBJ2-1	CASSQVGNEQFF	TGTGCCAGCAGCCAAGTCGGGAATGAGCAGTTCTTC
TRBV5-5	NA	TRBD1	13	TRBJ2-7	CASSSEDRYEQYF	TGTGCCAGCAGCTCGGAGGACAGGTACGAGCAGTACTTC
TRBV6-5	NA	NA	16	TRBJ2-3	CASSYSLASSTDTQYF	TGTGCCAGCAGTTACTCTTTAGCCTCTAGCACAGATACGCAGTATTTT
TRBV12-3/TRBV12-4	NA	TRBD2	14	TRBJ2-7	CASSLSGRCYEQYF	TGTGCCAGCAGTTTAAGCGGGAGGTGTTACGAGCAGTACTTC
TRBV9	NA	NA	19	TRBJ1-2	CASSHAKTLQERDQGGYTF	TGTGCCAGCAGCCATGCAAAAACTCTGCAGGAGCGAGATCAGGGTGGCTACACCTTC
TRBV20-1	few	NA	14	TRBJ1-1	CSASDTGGVAEAFF	TGCAGTGCCTCCGATACGGGGGGGGTGGCTGAAGCTTTCTTT
TRBV6-5	NA	NA	15	TRBJ1-5	CATRRRERSNQPQHF	TGTGCCACCAGGAGGCGGGAGCGTAGCAATCAGCCCCAGCATTTT
TRBV5-6	NA	NA	15	TRBJ2-1	CASSRGPSSYNEQFF	TGTGCCAGCAGCCGGGGACCTAGCTCCTACAATGAGCAGTTCTTC
TRBV4-3	NA	NA	17	TRBJ1-1	CASSQDRSGAGRAEAFF	TGCGCCAGCAGCCAAGATCGTAGCGGGGCGGGCCGCGCTGAAGCTTTCTTT
TRBV7-9	few	NA	16	TRBJ2-1	CASSSLYSGSYNEQFF	TGTGCCAGCAGCTCCTTATATAGCGGCTCCTACAATGAGCAGTTCTTC
TRBV7-9	NA	NA	12	TRBJ2-3	CASSLPIDTQYF	TGTGCCAGCAGCTTACCCATCGATACGCAGTATTTT
TRBV27	few	NA	14	TRBJ2-5	CASSPQPGGETQYF	TGTGCCAGCAGTCCCCAGCCTGGTGGTGAGACCCAGTACTTC
TRBV7-9	few	TRBD1	14	TRBJ2-5	CASVPDRDRETQYF	TGTGCCAGCGTGCCGGACAGGGATCGGGAGACCCAGTACTTC
TRBV20-1	few	NA	12	TRBJ2-1	CSAGARYNEQFF	TGCAGTGCGGGGGCTCGGTACAATGAGCAGTTCTTC
TRBV5-6	few	NA	14	TRBJ2-5	CASSLESASETQYF	TGTGCCAGCAGCTTGGAGTCAGCTTCCGAGACCCAGTACTTC
TRBV7-6	NA	NA	15	TRBJ2-2	CASRAGLEKTGELFF	TGTGCCAGCAGGGCAGGGCTGGAGAAAACCGGGGAGCTGTTTTTT